A selection of T cell receptor beta chains follows, all from one sample in a study of T-cell reconstitution after alpha-beta-depleted transplantation in children. TCRdb re-called the PCR reads through MiXCR, storing one row per CDR3 protein. Here the sample spans about 500,000 distinct CDR3 sequences, roughly 33% being singletons. The sequences come from PBMCs from the stem cell graft donor, collected from the stem cell graft. These receptors came from a human donor who donated a stem cell graft to a child with aplastic anemia. Both conserved end residues are part of each CDR3. The order of the fields is D gene, J gene, clone size, V gene, CDR3 protein, CDR3 DNA. D genes are given only for firm matches. Clone size is stated in some rows and not others, as once, few, many or a class when expanded.

d_call: NA; j_call: TRBJ1-5; clone_size: few; v_call: TRBV20-1; cdr3_aa: CSAKQGVSNQPQHF; cdr3_nt: TGCAGTGCTAAACAGGGTGTTAGCAATCAGCCCCAGCATTTT
d_call: NA; j_call: TRBJ2-7; clone_size: few; v_call: TRBV27; cdr3_aa: CASTGLGSPTKQYF; cdr3_nt: TGTGCCAGCACGGGATTGGGCAGCCCTACGAAGCAGTACTTC
d_call: TRBD1; j_call: TRBJ2-7; clone_size: NA; v_call: TRBV29-1; cdr3_aa: CSVEHRGPLYEQYF; cdr3_nt: TGCAGCGTTGAACACAGGGGACCCCTCTACGAGCAGTACTTC
d_call: NA; j_call: TRBJ2-5; clone_size: NA; v_call: TRBV12-3/TRBV12-4; cdr3_aa: CASSSDILARETQYF; cdr3_nt: TGTGCCAGCAGTTCGGACATATTGGCCAGGGAGACCCAGTACTTC
d_call: NA; j_call: TRBJ1-6; clone_size: few; v_call: TRBV20-1; cdr3_aa: CSARRAGIAGSPLHF; cdr3_nt: TGCAGTGCTAGGAGGGCAGGCATTGCAGGTTCACCCCTCCACTTT
d_call: NA; j_call: TRBJ2-1; clone_size: few; v_call: TRBV15; cdr3_aa: CATSRDRSGLGEQFF; cdr3_nt: TGTGCCACCAGCAGAGATAGGTCCGGTCTAGGTGAGCAGTTCTTC
d_call: TRBD2; j_call: TRBJ2-7; clone_size: few; v_call: TRBV6-6; cdr3_aa: CASKERGYEQYF; cdr3_nt: TGTGCCAGCAAGGAGCGGGGCTACGAGCAGTACTTC
d_call: NA; j_call: TRBJ1-3; clone_size: NA; v_call: TRBV24-1; cdr3_aa: CATSRGPLDSGNTIYF; cdr3_nt: TGTGCCACCAGTCGGGGGCCCCTCGACTCTGGAAACACCATATATTTT
d_call: NA; j_call: TRBJ1-4; clone_size: NA; v_call: TRBV5-1; cdr3_aa: CASSEWGIGNEKLFF; cdr3_nt: TGCGCCAGCAGCGAATGGGGAATCGGCAATGAAAAACTGTTTTTT
d_call: NA; j_call: TRBJ1-2; clone_size: few; v_call: TRBV27; cdr3_aa: CASTDRDTGRGYTF; cdr3_nt: TGTGCCAGCACCGACCGGGACACCGGCCGTGGCTACACCTTC
d_call: NA; j_call: TRBJ2-5; clone_size: NA; v_call: TRBV21-1; cdr3_aa: CASSNLRNKETQYF; cdr3_nt: TGTGCCAGCAGCAATCTCCGGAACAAAGAGACCCAGTACTTC
d_call: TRBD1; j_call: TRBJ2-1; clone_size: few; v_call: TRBV7-8; cdr3_aa: CASSLEWPQGLNEQFF; cdr3_nt: TGTGCCAGCAGCTTAGAGTGGCCACAGGGGCTAAATGAGCAGTTCTTC
d_call: NA; j_call: TRBJ1-2; clone_size: NA; v_call: TRBV18; cdr3_aa: CASSPPEGTYGYTF; cdr3_nt: TGTGCCAGCTCACCACCGGAGGGGACCTATGGCTACACCTTC
d_call: NA; j_call: TRBJ2-5; clone_size: NA; v_call: TRBV9; cdr3_aa: CASSPSGLNQETQYF; cdr3_nt: TGTGCCAGCAGCCCGAGCGGACTGAACCAAGAGACCCAGTACTTC
d_call: NA; j_call: TRBJ2-1; clone_size: once; v_call: TRBV27; cdr3_aa: CASSLSVLYNEQFF; cdr3_nt: TGTGCCAGCAGTTTGTCGGTCCTCTACAATGAGCAGTTCTTC
d_call: NA; j_call: TRBJ2-7; clone_size: NA; v_call: TRBV6-2/TRBV6-3; cdr3_aa: CASAWGVWEQYF; cdr3_nt: TGTGCCAGCGCTTGGGGGGTATGGGAGCAGTACTTC
d_call: TRBD1; j_call: TRBJ2-1; clone_size: NA; v_call: TRBV7-2; cdr3_aa: CASSLAGTENEQFF; cdr3_nt: TGTGCCAGCAGCTTAGCCGGGACAGAAAATGAGCAGTTCTTC
d_call: NA; j_call: TRBJ2-3; clone_size: few; v_call: TRBV12-3/TRBV12-4; cdr3_aa: CASSLGEGATTDTQYF; cdr3_nt: TGTGCCAGCAGTTTGGGGGAGGGGGCGACGACAGATACGCAGTATTTT
d_call: TRBD1; j_call: TRBJ2-5; clone_size: few; v_call: TRBV29-1; cdr3_aa: CSFTGGAETQYF; cdr3_nt: TGCAGCTTTACAGGGGGCGCGGAGACCCAGTACTTC
d_call: TRBD1; j_call: TRBJ2-2; clone_size: NA; v_call: TRBV25-1; cdr3_aa: CASSGSNRGAWYTGELFF; cdr3_nt: TGTGCCAGCAGTGGCTCTAACAGGGGGGCTTGGTACACCGGGGAGCTGTTTTTT
d_call: NA; j_call: TRBJ2-1; clone_size: NA; v_call: TRBV12-3/TRBV12-4; cdr3_aa: CASSLGEHNEQFF; cdr3_nt: TGTGCCAGCAGTTTGGGCGAACACAATGAGCAGTTCTTC
d_call: TRBD1; j_call: TRBJ2-7; clone_size: few; v_call: TRBV11-1; cdr3_aa: CASSQDTGTGISYEQYF; cdr3_nt: TGTGCCAGCAGCCAAGACACCGGGACAGGAATTTCTTACGAGCAGTACTTC
d_call: NA; j_call: TRBJ1-1; clone_size: NA; v_call: TRBV15; cdr3_aa: CATSRDSGFAFF; cdr3_nt: TGTGCCACCAGCAGAGATAGCGGTTTCGCTTTCTTT
d_call: NA; j_call: TRBJ2-4; clone_size: NA; v_call: TRBV25-1; cdr3_aa: CASSGAPAGLAKNIQYF; cdr3_nt: TGTGCCAGCAGCGGGGCTCCCGCAGGTCTAGCCAAAAACATTCAGTACTTC